This T cell receptor beta chain was obtained from a study of OX40 agonist ivuxolimab in advanced cancers. Background on the whole study: Ivuxolimab was an agonistic, fully human IgG2 monoclonal antibody directed against OX40 (CD134), a costimulatory receptor. Intravenous ivuxolimab was administered to patients every 2 weeks at six dose levels: 0.01, 0.1, 0.3, 1.5, 3 and 10 mg/kg. Of the roughly 51 dose-escalation patients, hepatocellular carcinoma was present in around 20, melanoma in some 15, renal cell carcinoma in 9 and head and neck cancer in 9. A male proportion of around 80% and a mean age of approximately 58 years, ranging from about 23 to 90, were recorded for the dose-escalation cohort. Prior anti-PD-1, anti-PD-L1 or anti-CTLA-4 therapy was permitted, and checkpoint inhibitors had been received by roughly 40% of dose-escalation patients. Partial responses occurred in three dose-escalation patients, of whom one had hepatocellular carcinoma and two had cutaneous melanoma. Peripheral TCRbeta sequencing was intended to test whether TCR sequence diversity was altered and clonal T-cell expansion was caused by ivuxolimab. The paper covers the monotherapy dose-escalation part of the phase I ivuxolimab trial, which included N of about 50 patients. Beyond this particular receptor, the publication reports: The antigen specificity of the peripheral T cells that underwent clonal expansion was not determined. On average, CD8+ T cells showed more expanded clones than CD4+ T cells after ivuxolimab. In partial responders in the 0.1-3.0 mg/kg groups, normalized peripheral clonal expansion was found to be among the lowest, especially among CD8+ T cells. Clonal expansion of both CD4+ and CD8+ blood T cells was observed from baseline to week 6 at doses 0.1 to 3.0 mg/kg. Low levels of normalized T-cell clonal expansion were also seen in some nonresponding patients.

The trim is 4 bases for V and 10 bases for J, with a gap of 16 bases between the germline ends. According to the germline V gene (reference sequence), CDR1 reads MNHEY and CDR2 reads SMNVEV. CDR3 length: 13 amino acids, cysteine to phenylalanine. Just the 39-base CDR3 DNA is kept, in frame starting at base 1. As regards this clone: Its antigen is unknown. Per-nucleotide qualities are absent, and no much larger clonotype sits a single base away.

To sequence the TCRbeta CDR3 region, genomic DNA was isolated from the sorted cells. The immunoSEQ Assay was used to sequence the TCRbeta CDR3 regions. TCRdb retrieved this table from immuneACCESS and kept in-frame rearrangements only. Not all clones are present; in checked studies, unresolved V genes account for under half, and no reason is known for the remainder. The sample table holds approximately 62,000 clones, of which 80% to 95% were seen once. The ten most abundant clones make up 13% of the sample. Patients with a history of autoimmune disease or receiving systemic immunosuppression were excluded from the trial. Peripheral blood for TCR sequencing was collected from all dose cohorts at baseline, on cycle 4 day 1, and on cycle 7 day 1. Samples came from an open-label, multicenter, first-in-human phase I dose-escalation trial of ivuxolimab. Adults with locally advanced or metastatic head and neck squamous cell, hepatocellular, melanoma or renal cell carcinoma were enrolled in the trial. Before TCR sequencing, CD4+ and CD8+ T cells were separately sorted from peripheral blood.

This receptor chain uses TRBV27 and TRBJ1-1; TRBD1 is a weak D gene call, 5 bases matching. The receptor comes from an adult with an advanced solid tumor such as melanoma, head and neck, liver or kidney cancer. The material was CD4+ or CD8+ T cells sorted from blood, obtained in a trial of the OX40 agonist ivuxolimab. The CDR3 protein: CASSWGEGTPAFF. Read as DNA, the sequence is TGTGCCAGCAGTTGGGGTGAGGGGACCCCAGCTTTCTTT.